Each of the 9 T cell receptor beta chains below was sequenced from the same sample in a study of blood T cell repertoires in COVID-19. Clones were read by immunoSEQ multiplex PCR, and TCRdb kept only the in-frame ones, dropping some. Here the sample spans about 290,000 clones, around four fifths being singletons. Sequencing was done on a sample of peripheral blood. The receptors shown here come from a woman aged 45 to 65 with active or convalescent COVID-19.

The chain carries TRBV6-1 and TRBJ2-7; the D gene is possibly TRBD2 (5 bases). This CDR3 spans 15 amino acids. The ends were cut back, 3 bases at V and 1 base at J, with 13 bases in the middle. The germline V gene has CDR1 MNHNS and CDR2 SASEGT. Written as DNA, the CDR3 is TGTGCCAGCAGTGATAATTGGATAGCGTCCTACGAGCAGTACTTC. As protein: CASSDNWIASYEQYF.

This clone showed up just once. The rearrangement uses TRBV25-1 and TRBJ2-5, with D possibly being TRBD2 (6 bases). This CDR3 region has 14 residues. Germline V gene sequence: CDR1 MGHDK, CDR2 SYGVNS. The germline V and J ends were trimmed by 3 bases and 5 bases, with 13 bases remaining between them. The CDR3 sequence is CASSDPRGRETQYF. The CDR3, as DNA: TGTGCCAGCAGTGATCCTCGGGGGAGGGAGACCCAGTACTTC.

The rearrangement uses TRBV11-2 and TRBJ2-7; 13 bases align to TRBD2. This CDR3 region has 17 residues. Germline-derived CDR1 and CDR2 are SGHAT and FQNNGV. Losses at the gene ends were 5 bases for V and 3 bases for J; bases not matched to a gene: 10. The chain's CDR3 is CASSETSGLAGFYEQYF. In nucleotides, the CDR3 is TGTGCCAGCAGCGAAACCTCGGGACTAGCGGGATTCTACGAGCAGTACTTC.

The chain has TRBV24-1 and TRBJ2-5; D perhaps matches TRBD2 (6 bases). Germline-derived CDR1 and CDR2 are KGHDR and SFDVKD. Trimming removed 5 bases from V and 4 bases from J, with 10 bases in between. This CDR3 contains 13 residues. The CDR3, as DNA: TGTGCCACCAGTGCCGCCGGGGGAGAGACCCAGTACTTC. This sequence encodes CATSAAGGETQYF.

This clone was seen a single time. The CDR3 region has the DNA TGCAGCTCCGGACAGGGAGACTATGGCTACACCTTC. Its translation: CSSGQGDYGYTF. The chain uses TRBV29-1 and TRBJ1-2, with 8 bases matching TRBD1. The germline gives CDR1 SQVTM, CDR2 ANQGSEA. The CDR3 has 12 amino acids. The V segment lost 8 bases and the J segment 3 bases; nucleotides outside the gene matches: 5.

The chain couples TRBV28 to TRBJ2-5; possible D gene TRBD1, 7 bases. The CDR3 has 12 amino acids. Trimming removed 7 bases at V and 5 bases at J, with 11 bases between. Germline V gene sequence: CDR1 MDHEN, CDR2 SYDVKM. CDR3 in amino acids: CASTGGRETQYF. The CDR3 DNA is TGTGCCAGCACAGGGGGGAGGGAGACCCAGTACTTC.

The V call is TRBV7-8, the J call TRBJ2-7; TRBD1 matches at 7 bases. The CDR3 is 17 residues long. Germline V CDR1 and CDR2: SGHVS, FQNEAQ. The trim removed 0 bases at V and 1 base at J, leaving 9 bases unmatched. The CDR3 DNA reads TGTGCCAGCAGCTTAGCTTGGAGGTCGGGACAGTCCTACGAGCAGTACTTC. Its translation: CASSLAWRSGQSYEQYF.

CDR3 in amino acids: CASGQYLNTEAFF. The CDR3 nucleotides are TGTGCCAGCGGACAGTATTTGAACACTGAAGCTTTCTTT. The chain joins TRBV7-9 to TRBJ1-1; TRBD1 is a possible D gene (6 bases). Germline values: CDR1 SEHNR, CDR2 FQNEAQ (reference sequence). This CDR3 has 13 residues. Trimming pared 8 bases from V and 0 bases from J, leaving 10 bases between.

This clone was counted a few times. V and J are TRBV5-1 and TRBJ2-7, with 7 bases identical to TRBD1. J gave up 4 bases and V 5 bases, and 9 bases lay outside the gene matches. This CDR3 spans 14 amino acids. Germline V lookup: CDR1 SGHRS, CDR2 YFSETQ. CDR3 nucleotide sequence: TGCGCCAGCAGGAAACTGGACAGGCTGTACGAGCAGTACTTC. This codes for CASRKLDRLYEQYF.